One and the same sample provided the 18 T cell receptor beta chains below, sequenced in a study of T cell changes during pregnancy in multiple sclerosis. TCRdb's copy holds only in-frame clones and misses some; the assay was immunoSEQ multiplex PCR. The sample carries tens of thousands of clones, over 90% recorded once. The source material was peripheral blood, sampled after pregnancy. The receptors shown here come from a female donor with multiple sclerosis, enrolled in a pregnancy study.

The genes are TRBV19 and TRBJ1-1; D possibly corresponds to TRBD1 (6 bases). The CDR3 has 14 residues. V lost 5 bases, J lost 6 bases, and 16 bases lay in between. Germline V gene lookup returns CDR1 LNHDA and CDR2 SQIVND (reference sequence). This CDR3 is CASSVYRAGAEAFF. As DNA, the CDR3 is TGTGCCAGTAGTGTTTACCGGGCAGGGGCTGAAGCTTTCTTT. The complete variable domain, with remaining parts taken from reference TRBV19 and TRBJ1-1, reads DGGITQSPKYLFRKEGQNVTLSCEQNLNHDAMYWYRQDPGQGLRLIYYSQIVNDFQKGDIAEGYSVSREKKESFPLTVTSAQKNPTAFYLCASSVYRAGAEAFFGQGTRLTVV.

Only one count was recorded for this clone. The gene calls are TRBV2 and TRBJ1-2; no reliable D call. The germline CDR1 and CDR2 sequences are SNHLY and FYNNEI. The CDR3 consists of 15 residues. The V end lost 2 bases, the J end lost 4 bases, and 14 bases lay between the germline ends. CDR3 DNA sequence: TGTGCCAGCAGTGAACAGAGAGGGCCCCTCTATGGCTACACCTTC. Protein sequence: CASSEQRGPLYGYTF.

The DNA of the CDR3 is TGTGCCAGCAGCTCCCTCGGACAGGGGGGGACCCAGTACTTC. Protein product: CASSSLGQGGTQYF. The chain couples TRBV7-2 to TRBJ2-5; TRBD1 agrees at 10 bases. Per germline, CDR1 SGHTA and CDR2 FQGNSA. The CDR3 has 14 residues. After removal of 4 bases from V and 7 bases from J, the junction contained 6 bases not matched to a gene.

Only one count was recorded for this clone. The chain uses TRBV5-5 and TRBJ2-5; D is perhaps TRBD2 (6 bases). The germline V gene encodes CDR1 SGHKS and CDR2 YYEKEE (reference sequence). This CDR3 spans 17 amino acids. Trimming took 4 bases from V and 4 from J, leaving 23 bases between them. The CDR3, as DNA: TGTGCCAGCAGCCCGGTGGCTAGCGCGGGTGGCGGAGAGACCCAGTACTTC. Amino acids: CASSPVASAGGGETQYF.

The rearrangement links TRBV29-1 to TRBJ2-3; TRBD2 agrees at 8 bases. The CDR3 is 13 amino acids. Looked up from germline, CDR1 is SQVTM and CDR2 is ANQGSEA. Losses at the gene ends were 4 bases for V and 5 bases for J; bases not matched to a gene: 5. The DNA of the CDR3 is TGCAGCGTTGCGGGGGGGCAGGTAGATACGCAGTATTTT. Translated: CSVAGGQVDTQYF.

The chain uses TRBV18 and TRBJ2-7; 9 positions match TRBD1. J was trimmed by 4 bases and V by 1 base; bases with no gene match: 5. The CDR3 length is 15 residues. CDR1 and CDR2 from the germline V gene are KGHSH and LQKENI. CDR3 sequence: CASSPRQGDLYEQYF. In nucleotides, the CDR3 is TGTGCCAGCTCACCACGACAGGGGGATTTATACGAGCAGTACTTC.

The chain has TRBV11-3 and TRBJ2-3; weak D call: TRBD2 (5 bases). The CDR3 runs to 14 residues. Germline lookup yields CDR1 SGHNT and CDR2 YENEEA. Trimming removed 0 bases at V and 5 bases at J, with 9 bases between. In nucleotides, the CDR3 is TGTGCCAGCAGCTTAGATGTGAGCGGAGATACGCAGTATTTT. Encoded protein: CASSLDVSGDTQYF. Using reference TRBV11-3 and TRBJ2-3 for the parts outside the CDR3, the full variable domain is EAGVVQSPRYKIIEKKQPVAFWCNPISGHNTLYWYLQNLGQGPELLIRYENEEAVDDSQLPKDRFSAERLKGVDSTLKIQPAELGDSAVYLCASSLDVSGDTQYFGPGTRLTVL.

The table lists this clone with a few counts. This rearrangement joins TRBV2 to TRBJ2-2; a weak D match, TRBD2 (5 bases). The V end lost 1 base, the J end lost 3 bases, and 9 bases lay between the germline ends. This CDR3 comprises 15 residues. Looked up from germline, CDR1 is SNHLY and CDR2 is FYNNEI. CDR3 residues: CASSEGAGDTGELFF. The CDR3 DNA reads TGTGCCAGCAGTGAAGGGGCGGGTGACACCGGGGAGCTGTTTTTT.

The gene calls are TRBV7-8 and TRBJ2-3, with TRBD2 matching over 7 bases. The CDR3 runs 16 residues. The junction had 7 bases not matched to a gene; V was cut back by 2 bases and J by 2 bases. Looked up from germline, CDR1 is SGHVS and CDR2 is FQNEAQ. The CDR3 DNA reads TGTGCCAGCAGCTTATCCCGGCTAGCGGTCACAGATACGCAGTATTTT. Amino acids: CASSLSRLAVTDTQYF.

CDR3 bases: TGTGCCAGCAGCTTGGGGGGAGCAAATCAGCCCCAGCATTTT. Protein product: CASSLGGANQPQHF. This chain connects TRBV7-6 to TRBJ1-5; perhaps TRBD1 as D (5 bases). CDR1 is SGHVS and CDR2 is FNYEAQ in the germline V gene. This CDR3 has 14 amino acids. V shed 3 bases and J shed 4 bases, with 10 bases lying between them.

V usage is TRBV29-1 and J usage is TRBJ1-1, with D possibly being TRBD1 (6 bases). The CDR3 has 12 residues. Per germline, CDR1 SQVTM and CDR2 ANQGSEA. Trimming left V 6 bases short and J 1 base short, with 9 bases between. DNA for the CDR3: TGCAGCGTGGGGGACAAGAACACTGAAGCTTTCTTT. Amino acid sequence: CSVGDKNTEAFF.

In DNA form, the CDR3 reads TGCGCCAGCGGGACAGGGGTTCAGCCCCAGCATTTT. Translating it yields CASGTGVQPQHF. J is TRBJ1-5 and V is TRBV4-1, with 10 bases lining up with TRBD1. V lost 8 bases, J lost 6 bases, and 1 base stayed unmatched. This CDR3 is 12 amino acids long. Germline CDR1 is MGHRA and CDR2 is YSYEKL.

The rearrangement links TRBV2 to TRBJ1-5, with D unresolved. Trimming cost V 3 bases and J 6 bases, with 12 bases left between them. The CDR3 contains 14 residues. Germline V gene sequence: CDR1 SNHLY, CDR2 FYNNEI. The CDR3 bases are TGTGCCAGCAGTGATTGGGAGTCTCGTCAGCCCCAGCATTTT. The encoded protein is CASSDWESRQPQHF.

The rearrangement links TRBV6-1 to TRBJ1-2; 9 bases are a match to TRBD1. Germline CDR1 reads MNHNS; CDR2 reads SASEGT. This CDR3 is built from 14 residues. The J segment lost 5 bases and the V segment lost 3 bases, leaving 4 bases of the junction unmatched. The CDR3 here is CASSDPDRGYGYTF. As DNA, the CDR3 is TGTGCCAGCAGTGACCCCGACAGGGGGTATGGCTACACCTTC.

J is TRBJ2-5 and V is TRBV6-1, with D perhaps TRBD2 (7 bases). The CDR3 runs 15 residues. Deletions cut 1 base from V and 5 bases from J, with 14 bases between. Germline assignment: CDR1 MNHNS and CDR2 SASEGT. CDR3 in DNA: TGTGCCAGCAGTGAAGATCGGGGGGCGGGGGAGACCCAGTACTTC. It encodes CASSEDRGAGETQYF.

The chain uses TRBV5-4 and TRBJ1-4, with TRBD1 matching over 7 bases. The CDR3 covers 14 residues. CDR1 is SGHNT, CDR2 YYREEE, per germline (reference sequence). The V gene end was trimmed by 7 bases and the J gene end by 4 bases; junction bases not matched to a gene: 7. CDR3 amino acids: CASSPGGFNEKLFF. As DNA, the CDR3 is TGTGCCAGCTCACCAGGGGGATTTAATGAAAAACTGTTTTTT.

V and J are TRBV9 and TRBJ2-7; 9 bases map to TRBD2. Per the germline V gene, CDR1 is SGDLS and CDR2 is YYNGEE. The CDR3 spans 15 residues. V gave up 3 bases and J gave up 3 bases; unmatched junction bases: 7. The CDR3 reads CASSALSGGYYEQYF. CDR3 sequence (DNA): TGTGCCAGCAGCGCCCTCAGCGGGGGGTACTACGAGCAGTACTTC.

For this clone: The junction departs from germline at one end; a sequencing error may be responsible. V and J are TRBV10-3 and TRBJ1-4; a possible D gene is TRBD1 (5 bases). The germline gives CDR1 ENHRY, CDR2 SYGVKD. The CDR3 is 14 residues long. The CDR3 nucleotides are TGTGCCGTCAGACAGTATGCAACTAATGAAAAACTGTTTTTT. Protein: CAVRQYATNEKLFF.